This T cell receptor beta chain was obtained from a study of blood T cell repertoires in COVID-19. Trimming took 5 bases from V and 3 from J, leaving 12 bases between them. There are 14 residues in the CDR3. Germline-derived CDR1 and CDR2 are MDHEN and SYDVKM. The data were produced by immunoSEQ multiplex PCR, yet TCRdb's version contains in-frame clones alone and is incomplete. The sample lists more than 9,000 clones, around four fifths occurring once. V is TRBV28 and J is TRBJ2-3; D uncertain. This TCR was recovered from a human donor in a cohort sampled during active COVID-19. Sequencing was carried out using peripheral blood. DNA for the CDR3: TGTGCCAGCAGTGCTCAGTTTGAAACAGATACGCAGTATTTT. Translated: CASSAQFETDTQYF.